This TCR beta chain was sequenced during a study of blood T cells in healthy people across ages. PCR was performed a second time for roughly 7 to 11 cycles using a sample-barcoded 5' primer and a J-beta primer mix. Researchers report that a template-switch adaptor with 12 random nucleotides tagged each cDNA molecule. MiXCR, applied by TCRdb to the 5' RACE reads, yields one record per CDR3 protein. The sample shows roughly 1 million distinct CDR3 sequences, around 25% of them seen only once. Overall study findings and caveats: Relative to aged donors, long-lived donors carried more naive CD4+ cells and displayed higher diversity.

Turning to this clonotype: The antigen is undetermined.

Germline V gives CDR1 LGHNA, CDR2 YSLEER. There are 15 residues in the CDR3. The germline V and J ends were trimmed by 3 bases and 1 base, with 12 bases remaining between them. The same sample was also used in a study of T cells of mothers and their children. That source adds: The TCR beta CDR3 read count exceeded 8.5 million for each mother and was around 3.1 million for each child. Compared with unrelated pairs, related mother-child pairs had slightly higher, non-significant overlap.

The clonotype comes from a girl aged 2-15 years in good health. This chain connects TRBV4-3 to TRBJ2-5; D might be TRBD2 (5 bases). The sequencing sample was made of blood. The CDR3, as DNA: TGCGCCAGCAGCCATGACTATGAGATCCAAGAGACCCAGTACTTC. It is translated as CASSHDYEIQETQYF.